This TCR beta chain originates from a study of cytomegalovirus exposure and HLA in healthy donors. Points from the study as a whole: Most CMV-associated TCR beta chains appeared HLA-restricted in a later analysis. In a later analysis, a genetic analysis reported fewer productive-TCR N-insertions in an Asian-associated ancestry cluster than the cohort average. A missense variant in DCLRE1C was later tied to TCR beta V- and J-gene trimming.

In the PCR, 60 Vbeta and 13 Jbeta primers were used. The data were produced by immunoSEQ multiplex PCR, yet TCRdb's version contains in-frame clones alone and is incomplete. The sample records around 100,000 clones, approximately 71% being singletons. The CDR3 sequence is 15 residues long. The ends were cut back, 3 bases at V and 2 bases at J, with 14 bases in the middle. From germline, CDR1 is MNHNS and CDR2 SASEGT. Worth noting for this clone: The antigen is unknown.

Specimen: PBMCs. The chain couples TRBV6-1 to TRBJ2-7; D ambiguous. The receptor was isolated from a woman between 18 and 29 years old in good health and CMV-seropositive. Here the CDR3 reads CASSDPPEAPYEQYF. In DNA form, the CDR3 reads TGTGCCAGCAGTGACCCTCCGGAAGCGCCCTACGAGCAGTACTTC.